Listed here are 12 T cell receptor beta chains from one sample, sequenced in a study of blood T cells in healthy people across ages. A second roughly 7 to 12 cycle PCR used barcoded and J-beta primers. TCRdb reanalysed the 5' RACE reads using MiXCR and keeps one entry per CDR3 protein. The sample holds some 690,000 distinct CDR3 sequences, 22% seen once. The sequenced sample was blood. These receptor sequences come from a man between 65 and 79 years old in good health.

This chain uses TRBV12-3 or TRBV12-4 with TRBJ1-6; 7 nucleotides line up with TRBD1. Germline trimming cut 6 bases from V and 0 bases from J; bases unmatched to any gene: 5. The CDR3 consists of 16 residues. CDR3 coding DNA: TGTGCCAGCAGACCTACAGGGGACTCCTATAATTCACCCCTCCACTTT. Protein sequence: CASRPTGDSYNSPLHF.

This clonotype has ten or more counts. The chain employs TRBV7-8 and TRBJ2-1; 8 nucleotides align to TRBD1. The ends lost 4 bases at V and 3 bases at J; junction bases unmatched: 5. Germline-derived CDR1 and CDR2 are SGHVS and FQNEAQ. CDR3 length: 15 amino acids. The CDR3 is CASSSRQGLYNEQFF. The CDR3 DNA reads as TGTGCCAGCAGCTCTAGACAGGGGCTCTACAATGAGCAGTTCTTC.

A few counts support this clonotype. Here the CDR3 reads CASSLGLSGVNEQFF. The DNA of the CDR3 is TGTGCCAGCAGCTTAGGGTTATCGGGAGTCAATGAGCAGTTCTTC. The V call is TRBV7-6, the J call TRBJ2-1; tentative D call: TRBD2 (6 bases). CDR1 SGHVS and CDR2 FNYEAQ come from the germline V gene. The length of the CDR3 is 15 residues. V was cut by 1 base and J by 6 bases, with 13 bases left in between. Full variable domain (rest looked up from reference TRBV7-6 and TRBJ2-1): GAGVSQSPRYKVTKRGQDVALRCDPISGHVSLYWYRQALGQGPEFLTYFNYEAQQDKSGLPNDRFSAERPEGSISTLTIQRTEQRDSAMYRCASSLGLSGVNEQFFGPGTRLTVL.

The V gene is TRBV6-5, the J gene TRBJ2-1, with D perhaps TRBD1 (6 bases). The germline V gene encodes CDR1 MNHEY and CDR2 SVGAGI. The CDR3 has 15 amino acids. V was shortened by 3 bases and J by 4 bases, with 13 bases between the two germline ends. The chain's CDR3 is CASSYYGTKYNEQFF. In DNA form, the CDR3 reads TGTGCCAGCAGTTATTATGGGACAAAGTACAATGAGCAGTTCTTC.

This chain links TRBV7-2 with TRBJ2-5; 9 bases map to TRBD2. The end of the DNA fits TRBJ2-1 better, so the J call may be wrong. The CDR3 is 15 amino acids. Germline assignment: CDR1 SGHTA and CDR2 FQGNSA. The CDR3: CASSRSGGKYNEQFF. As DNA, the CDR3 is TGTGCCAGCAGCCGTAGCGGGGGAAAGTACAATGAGCAGTTCTTC.

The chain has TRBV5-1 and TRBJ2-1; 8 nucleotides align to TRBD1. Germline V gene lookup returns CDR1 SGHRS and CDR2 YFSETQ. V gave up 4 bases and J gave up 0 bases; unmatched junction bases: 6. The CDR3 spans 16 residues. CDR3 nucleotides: TGCGCCAGCAGCACAGGGGGTGCCGTCTCCTACAATGAGCAGTTCTTC. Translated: CASSTGGAVSYNEQFF.

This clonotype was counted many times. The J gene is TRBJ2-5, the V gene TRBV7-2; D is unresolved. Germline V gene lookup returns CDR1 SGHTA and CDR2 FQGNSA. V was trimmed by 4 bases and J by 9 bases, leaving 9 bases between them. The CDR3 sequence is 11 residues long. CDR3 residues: CASSSTSAQYF. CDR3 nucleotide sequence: TGTGCCAGCAGCTCCACCTCTGCCCAGTACTTC.

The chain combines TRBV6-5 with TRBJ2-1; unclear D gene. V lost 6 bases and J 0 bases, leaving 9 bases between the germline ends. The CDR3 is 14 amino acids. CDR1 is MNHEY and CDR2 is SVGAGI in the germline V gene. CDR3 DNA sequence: TGTGCCAGCAGACCACCAGACTCCTACAATGAGCAGTTCTTC. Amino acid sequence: CASRPPDSYNEQFF.

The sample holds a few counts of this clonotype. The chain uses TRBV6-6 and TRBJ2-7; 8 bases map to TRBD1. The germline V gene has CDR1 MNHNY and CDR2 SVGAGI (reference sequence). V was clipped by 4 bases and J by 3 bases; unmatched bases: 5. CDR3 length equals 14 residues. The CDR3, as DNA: TGTGCCAGCAGTTTCGGACAGGGAGTCTACGAGCAGTACTTC. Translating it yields CASSFGQGVYEQYF.

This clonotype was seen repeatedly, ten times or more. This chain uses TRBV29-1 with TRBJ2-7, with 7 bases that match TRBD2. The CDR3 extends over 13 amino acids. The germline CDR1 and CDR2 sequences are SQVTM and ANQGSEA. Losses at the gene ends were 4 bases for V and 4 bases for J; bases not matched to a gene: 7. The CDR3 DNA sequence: TGCAGCGTTGTTCGGGGGGACGGGTACGAGCAGTACTTC. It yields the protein CSVVRGDGYEQYF.

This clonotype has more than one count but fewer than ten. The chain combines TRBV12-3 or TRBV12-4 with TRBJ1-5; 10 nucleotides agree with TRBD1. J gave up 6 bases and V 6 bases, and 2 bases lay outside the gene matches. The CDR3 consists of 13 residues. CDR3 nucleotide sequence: TGTGCCAGCAGAGACAGGGGGCTTCAGCCCCAGCATTTT. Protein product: CASRDRGLQPQHF.

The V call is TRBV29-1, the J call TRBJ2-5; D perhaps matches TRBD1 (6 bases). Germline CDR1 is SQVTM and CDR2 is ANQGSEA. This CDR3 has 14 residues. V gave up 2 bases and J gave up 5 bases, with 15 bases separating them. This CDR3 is CSVEKVRGWETQYF. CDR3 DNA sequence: TGCAGCGTTGAAAAGGTCAGGGGCTGGGAGACCCAGTACTTC.